This T cell receptor beta chain was captured in a study of blood T cell repertoires in COVID-19. In germline, CDR1 is LGHNA, CDR2 YNFKEQ. This CDR3 region has 16 residues. Losses at the gene ends were 0 bases for V and 8 bases for J; bases not matched to a gene: 9. This clone was seen just once. Assay used: immunoSEQ multiplex PCR; TCRdb lists only in-frame clones, some missing. The sample lists just under 40,000 clones, more than 75% occurring once. Input material: peripheral blood. This chain links TRBV4-2 with TRBJ2-2; 7 bases line up with TRBD1. This clonotype originated in a man aged 45-60 years with active or convalescent COVID-19. The CDR3 sequence: CASSQDPTGKRGELFF. The CDR3 region has the DNA TGTGCCAGCAGCCAAGATCCGACAGGGAAAAGGGGGGAGCTGTTTTTT.